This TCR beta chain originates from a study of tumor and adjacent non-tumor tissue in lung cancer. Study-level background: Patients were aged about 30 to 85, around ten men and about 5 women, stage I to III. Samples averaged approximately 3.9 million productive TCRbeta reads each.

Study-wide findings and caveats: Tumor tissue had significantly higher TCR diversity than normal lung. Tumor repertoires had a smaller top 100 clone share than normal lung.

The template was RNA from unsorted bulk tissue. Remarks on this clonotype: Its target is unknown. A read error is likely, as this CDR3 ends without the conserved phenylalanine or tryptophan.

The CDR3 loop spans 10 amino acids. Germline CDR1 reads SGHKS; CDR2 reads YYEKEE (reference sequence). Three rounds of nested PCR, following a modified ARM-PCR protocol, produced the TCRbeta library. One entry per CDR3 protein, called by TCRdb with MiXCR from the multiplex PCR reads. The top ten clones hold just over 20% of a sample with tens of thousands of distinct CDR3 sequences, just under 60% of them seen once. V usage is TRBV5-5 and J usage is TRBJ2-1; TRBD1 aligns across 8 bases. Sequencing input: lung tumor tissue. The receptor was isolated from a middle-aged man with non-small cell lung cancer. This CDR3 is CASSDRGQFL. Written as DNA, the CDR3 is TGTGCGAGCAGCGACAGGGGGCAGTTCCTC.